In this sample, the clone carrying this TCR beta chain turned up once. This sample stems from a study of control samples from healthy donors and cancer patients. TCRdb's copy holds only in-frame clones and misses some; the assay was immunoSEQ multiplex PCR. The sample has roughly 180,000 clones, roughly 95% seen once. Germline assignment: CDR1 LNHDA and CDR2 SQIVND (reference sequence). This CDR3 is 13 amino acids long. Trimming shortened V by 4 bases and J by 5 bases, and 9 bases separated the two germline ends. V and J are TRBV19 and TRBJ1-5; D not certain. The receptor was isolated from a woman aged 55-69 years in good health. The sequencing input was blood. DNA of the CDR3: TGTGCCAGTAGTAAAGGGATGGATCAGCCCCAGCATTTT. The encoded protein is CASSKGMDQPQHF.